The source of this TCR beta chain is a study of CD8+ T cells in alopecia areata. Study-wide results and limits: Only a single nonresponder existed, so baseline CD8+ expansion links stay unclear.

RNA, once extracted, was reverse transcribed into cDNA for use as the sequencing template. Profiling relied on immunoSEQ multiplex PCR, and the TCRdb table lists in-frame clones only, not all of them. This table has roughly 200,000 clones, 40% to 45% appearing once. Treatment in this sample: oral pan-JAK inhibitor, 5-10 mg twice daily. The trim removed 2 bases at V and 0 bases at J, leaving 1 base unmatched. Germline CDR1 GTSNPN, CDR2 SVGIG (reference sequence). The CDR3 loop spans 15 amino acids. As regards this clone: Its antigen is not known.

The V gene is TRBV30, the J gene TRBJ2-3, with 11 bases matching TRBD2. Sample: CD4+ T cells sorted from blood, taken at approximately week 36, from a patient treated with tofacitinib. This sequence originates from a human donor with alopecia areata. For the CDR3, the DNA is TGTGCCTGGAGTAGGACTAGCGGGAGCACAGATACGCAGTATTTT. Translating it yields CAWSRTSGSTDTQYF.